Shown below are 24 T cell receptor beta chains from a single sample sequenced in a study of blood T cell repertoires in COVID-19. Data came from immunoSEQ multiplex PCR; TCRdb stores just in-frame clones and leaves some out. The repertoire holds more than 300,000 clones, 70% to 90% seen once, with less than 1.5% in the top ten. Sequenced input: PBMCs or T cells enriched from blood (not recorded which). The receptor set was obtained from a woman younger than 30 who had recovered from COVID-19.

The rearrangement uses TRBV6-5 and TRBJ2-7; TRBD1 aligns across 8 bases. Trimming removed 7 bases from V and 2 bases from J; junction bases left unmatched: 7. The CDR3 is 14 residues long. Germline values: CDR1 MNHEY, CDR2 SVGAGI. The CDR3 sequence is CASTRDRSTYEQYF. CDR3 nucleotides: TGTGCCAGCACCAGGGACAGGAGTACCTACGAGCAGTACTTC.

CDR3 in amino acids: CASSQIQGAHEKLFF. The CDR3 DNA reads as TGCGCCAGCAGCCAGATACAGGGGGCGCATGAAAAACTGTTTTTT. V is TRBV4-1 and J is TRBJ1-4; 9 nucleotides line up with TRBD1. The CDR3 runs 15 residues. Germline V gene sequence: CDR1 MGHRA, CDR2 YSYEKL. J lost 6 bases, V lost 3 bases, and 5 bases had no gene match.

The chain has TRBV5-1 and TRBJ2-2, with D possibly matching TRBD1 (6 bases). The V end was cut by 2 bases, the J end by 7 bases, with 12 bases between. The CDR3 is 14 residues long. The germline V gene encodes CDR1 SGHRS and CDR2 YFSETQ. The DNA for the CDR3 is TGCGCCAGCAGCTTAACAGGGTACGACGGGGAGCTGTTTTTT. Translated: CASSLTGYDGELFF. The variable domain in full, with the rest retrieved from reference TRBV5-1 and TRBJ2-2, is KAGVTQTPRYLIKTRGQQVTLSCSPISGHRSVSWYQQTPGQGLQFLFEYFSETQRNKGNFPGRFSGRQFSNSRSEMNVSTLELGDSALYLCASSLTGYDGELFFGEGSRLTVL.

This chain connects TRBV30 to TRBJ1-2; D gene uncertain. The CDR3 consists of 13 residues. V lost 1 base and J lost 2, with 8 bases in between. Germline assignment: CDR1 GTSNPN and CDR2 SVGIG (reference sequence). The CDR3 nucleotides are TGTGCCTGGAGTGGCGATTCAAACTATGGCTACACCTTC. This codes for CAWSGDSNYGYTF.

J is TRBJ2-7 and V is TRBV7-8; the match to TRBD2 covers 7 bases. CDR1 is SGHVS and CDR2 is FQNEAQ in the germline V gene. CDR3 length: 15 residues. The V and J ends lost 5 bases and 6 bases, in that order; junction bases with no gene match: 13. CDR3 sequence (DNA): TGTGCCAGCAGCGCCCGGACTAGTCTCCCTACCGAGCAGTACTTC. Its protein product is CASSARTSLPTEQYF. Complete variable domain (other parts from reference TRBV7-8 and TRBJ2-7): GAGVSQSPRYKVAKRGQDVALRCDPISGHVSLFWYQQALGQGPEFLTYFQNEAQLDKSGLPSDRFFAERPEGSVSTLKIQRTQQEDSAVYLCASSARTSLPTEQYFGPGTRLTVT.

This chain links TRBV2 with TRBJ1-4, with TRBD1 as a possible D gene (5 bases). The CDR3 runs 13 residues. Deletions cut 3 bases from V and 14 bases from J, with 16 bases between. Looked up from germline, CDR1 is SNHLY and CDR2 is FYNNEI. The CDR3 reads CASSDVQAPKLFF. CDR3 nucleotides: TGTGCCAGCAGTGATGTACAGGCTCCTAAGCTGTTTTTT.

V and J are TRBV4-1 and TRBJ2-5; the match to TRBD2 covers 9 bases. Per the germline V gene, CDR1 is MGHRA and CDR2 is YSYEKL. This CDR3 spans 14 amino acids. V shed 1 base, J shed 3 bases, and the junction held 0 bases outside the gene matches. CDR3 coding DNA: TGCGCCAGCAGCCAAGGACTAGCGGAAGAGACCCAGTACTTC. Amino acids: CASSQGLAEETQYF.

The CDR3 coding sequence is TGTGCCAGCTCACCACCTGGCAGGGTATCTAACTATGGCTACACCTTC. This encodes CASSPPGRVSNYGYTF. The chain links TRBV18 to TRBJ1-2; TRBD1 is a possible D gene (5 bases). Germline V gene lookup returns CDR1 KGHSH and CDR2 LQKENI. This CDR3 spans 16 amino acids. Trimming removed 0 bases from V and 0 bases from J, with 11 bases in between.

This rearrangement joins TRBV6-5 to TRBJ1-2, with D possibly being TRBD1 (6 bases). The CDR3 sequence is 12 residues long. Germline CDR1 is MNHEY and CDR2 is SVGAGI. CDR3 sequence (DNA): TGTGTCTCGGTCGGGGGGCTCTATGGCTACACCTTC. This gives the protein CVSVGGLYGYTF.

This rearrangement joins TRBV7-2 to TRBJ2-7; 14 bases line up with TRBD2. Germline assignment: CDR1 SGHTA and CDR2 FQGNSA. The J segment lost 0 bases and the V segment lost 4 bases, leaving 5 bases of the junction unmatched. The CDR3 loop spans 17 amino acids. The chain's CDR3 is CASSWTSGGTTSYEQYF. The CDR3 nucleotides are TGTGCCAGCAGCTGGACTAGCGGGGGGACGACCTCCTACGAGCAGTACTTC. The whole variable domain, remainder taken from reference TRBV7-2 and TRBJ2-7, is GAGVSQSPSNKVTEKGKDVELRCDPISGHTALYWYRQSLGQGLEFLIYFQGNSAPDKSGLPSDRFSAERTGGSVSTLTIQRTQQEDSAVYLCASSWTSGGTTSYEQYFGPGTRLTVT.

In DNA form, the CDR3 reads TGTGCCAGCAGCCGTGGGACAGGGACAGAGACCCAGTACTTC. The encoded protein is CASSRGTGTETQYF. This sequence joins TRBV11-3 and TRBJ2-5, with TRBD1 matching over 9 bases. CDR1 is SGHNT, CDR2 YENEEA, per germline. This CDR3 is built from 14 residues. Trimming at V came to 5 bases and at J to 4 bases, leaving 5 bases not matched to a gene. Full variable domain (missing parts from reference TRBV11-3 and TRBJ2-5): EAGVVQSPRYKIIEKKQPVAFWCNPISGHNTLYWYLQNLGQGPELLIRYENEEAVDDSQLPKDRFSAERLKGVDSTLKIQPAELGDSAVYLCASSRGTGTETQYFGPGTRLLVL.

The V and J genes are TRBV10-1 and TRBJ1-2; 8 nucleotides match TRBD1. The CDR3 consists of 15 residues. Germline V gene lookup returns CDR1 WNHNN and CDR2 SYGVQD (reference sequence). J was trimmed by 0 bases and V by 6 bases; bases with no gene match: 6. This CDR3 reads CASSSGQGANYGYTF. The CDR3 nucleotides are TGCGCCAGCAGCTCCGGACAGGGAGCTAACTATGGCTACACCTTC.

As for this clone: Other DNA sequences in this specimen translate into the identical CDR3. V is TRBV7-2 and J is TRBJ1-5, with D possibly TRBD1 on 5 matching bases. Germline loops: CDR1 SGHTA, CDR2 FQGNSA. The V end was cut by 5 bases, the J end by 2 bases, with 10 bases between. CDR3 length: 14 residues. The CDR3 reads CASSPRGGNQPQHF. For the CDR3, the DNA is TGTGCCAGCAGCCCCCGGGGGGGCAATCAGCCCCAGCATTTT.

This chain joins TRBV5-1 and TRBJ2-3; 8 bases align to TRBD1. The germline V gene has CDR1 SGHRS and CDR2 YFSETQ. The V segment lost 4 bases and the J segment 5 bases; nucleotides outside the gene matches: 12. There are 16 residues in the CDR3. DNA of the CDR3: TGCGCCAGCAGCGGGACCGGGACAGGAAGGCTAGATACGCAGTATTTT. Translating gives CASSGTGTGRLDTQYF.

The chain joins TRBV21-1 to TRBJ2-7; the D call of TRBD1 is as the table states it, not checked on the DNA. TRBV21-1 is labeled a pseudogene. The CDR3 runs 14 residues. The DNA for the CDR3 is TGTGCCAGCAGCAAAGACCCAGTATCCTACGAGCAGTACTTC. Amino acid sequence: CASSKDPVSYEQYF.

The chain is built from TRBV5-4 and TRBJ2-7, with 11 bases identical to TRBD1. CDR1 SGHNT and CDR2 YYREEE come from the germline V gene (reference sequence). Trimming at V came to 1 base and at J to 7 bases, leaving 7 bases not matched to a gene. This CDR3 has 15 amino acids. The CDR3 DNA is TGTGCCAGCAGCTTGTACGGACAGGGGGCTGGGGAGCAGTACTTC. It codes for CASSLYGQGAGEQYF.

The chain is built from TRBV5-4 and TRBJ2-1, with TRBD1 matching 9 bases. CDR1 and CDR2 (germline): SGHNT, YYREEE (reference sequence). This CDR3 has 13 amino acids. The V and J ends lost 6 bases and 10 bases, in that order; junction bases with no gene match: 8. The DNA of the CDR3 is TGTGCCAGCAACCAGGACGGGACAGGGGAGCAGTTCTTC. It yields the protein CASNQDGTGEQFF.

The gene calls are TRBV2 and TRBJ1-6, with unresolved D. V gave up 7 bases and J gave up 2 bases, with 12 bases separating them. The CDR3 runs to 15 residues. Germline V gene sequence: CDR1 SNHLY, CDR2 FYNNEI. DNA of the CDR3: TGTGCCAGCATAGGAGCCCTACCCTATAATTCACCCCTCCACTTT. The encoded protein is CASIGALPYNSPLHF. Full variable domain (missing parts from reference TRBV2 and TRBJ1-6): EPEVTQTPSHQVTQMGQEVILRCVPISNHLYFYWYRQILGQKVEFLVSFYNNEISEKSEIFDDQFSVERPDGSNFTLKIRSTKLEDSAMYFCASIGALPYNSPLHFGNGTRLTVT.

This rearrangement joins TRBV28 to TRBJ1-4, with D possibly being TRBD1 (5 bases). The CDR3 consists of 15 residues. Germline V gene lookup returns CDR1 MDHEN and CDR2 SYDVKM. Trimming stripped 4 bases from V and 7 bases from J, with 16 bases between. The CDR3 loop is CASSSGLTGLEKLFF. In nucleotides, the CDR3 is TGTGCCAGCAGTTCGGGACTCACCGGCCTTGAAAAACTGTTTTTT.

CDR3 region: CASSRAGGPQDEQFF. CDR3 DNA sequence: TGTGCCAGCAGCCGAGCGGGGGGGCCCCAGGATGAGCAGTTCTTC. The chain links TRBV5-6 to TRBJ2-1; 10 bases fit TRBD2. In germline, CDR1 is SGHDT, CDR2 YYEEEE. J lost 8 bases, V lost 4 bases, and 9 bases had no gene match. The CDR3 totals 15 residues.

The chain couples TRBV19 to TRBJ2-5; D remains unclear. CDR3 length: 14 amino acids. Germline CDR1 is LNHDA and CDR2 is SQIVND (reference sequence). Trimming cost V 2 bases and J 2 bases, with 9 bases left between them. CDR3 protein: CASSIPWQQETQYF. The CDR3 region has the DNA TGTGCCAGTAGTATACCCTGGCAGCAAGAGACCCAGTACTTC.

At least ten counts were recorded for this clone. This sequence joins TRBV28 and TRBJ1-2; D uncertain. The germline V gene has CDR1 MDHEN and CDR2 SYDVKM. This CDR3 region has 16 residues. V lost 8 bases and J 0 bases, leaving 19 bases between the germline ends. CDR3 residues: CASLPLRTGANYGYTF. CDR3 coding DNA: TGTGCCAGCCTCCCGCTCCGTACCGGAGCTAACTATGGCTACACCTTC.

The CDR3 protein is CASSQAHGGTTEAFF. Here the CDR3 DNA reads TGTGCCAGCAGCCAAGCGCATGGGGGCACCACTGAAGCTTTCTTT. This sequence joins TRBV3-1 (or the pseudogene TRBV3-2) and TRBJ1-1; D is perhaps TRBD1 (6 bases). Germline CDR1 and CDR2: LGHDT and YNNKEL (reference sequence). CDR3 length: 15 residues. Trimming removed 1 base at V and 4 bases at J, with 13 bases between.

V gene TRBV3-1 (or the pseudogene TRBV3-2) combines with J gene TRBJ2-7; weak D call: TRBD2 (5 bases). Germline V gene data show CDR1 as LGHDT and CDR2 as YNNKEL (reference sequence). Trimming pared 8 bases from V and 0 bases from J, leaving 17 bases between. CDR3 length: 15 residues. The CDR3: CASSKGSQSSYEQYF. In DNA, the CDR3 is TGTGCCAGCTCCAAAGGGAGCCAGAGCTCCTACGAGCAGTACTTC.